The 28 T cell receptor beta chains below come from one sample, sequenced in a study of blood T cell repertoires in COVID-19. Profiled with immunoSEQ multiplex PCR; TCRdb holds only in-frame clones, not every one. Counted here are tens of thousands of clones, over 70% occurring once; the ten biggest clones make up 4% to 5.5%. The sequenced sample was peripheral blood. Receptor source: a man between 45 and 60 years old with active COVID-19.

The V call is TRBV3-1 (or the pseudogene TRBV3-2), the J call TRBJ2-1, with 7 bases fitting TRBD2. CDR1 is LGHDT and CDR2 is YNNKEL in the germline V gene (reference sequence). With V trimmed by 4 bases and J by 4 bases, 7 bases remained unmatched. The CDR3 extends over 15 amino acids. Here the CDR3 reads CASSPSGVAYNEQFF. Here the CDR3 DNA reads TGTGCCAGCAGCCCCAGCGGGGTTGCTTACAATGAGCAGTTCTTC.

In regard to this clone: This sample also contains other DNA sequences that code for the same CDR3. This chain connects TRBV27 to TRBJ1-1; 8 bases agree with TRBD1. Trimming at V came to 7 bases and at J to 1 base, leaving 5 bases not matched to a gene. The germline gives CDR1 MNHEY, CDR2 SMNVEV (reference sequence). This CDR3 has 14 amino acids. For the CDR3, the DNA is TGTGCCAGCAACCGACAGGGGCCGAACACTGAAGCTTTCTTT. Protein: CASNRQGPNTEAFF.

The CDR3 here is CASRTGQGYEQYF. In DNA, the CDR3 is TGTGCCAGCAGGACTGGACAGGGTTACGAGCAGTACTTC. The chain couples TRBV5-5 to TRBJ2-7, with 8 bases fitting TRBD1. V trimming: 5 bases; J trimming: 4 bases; junction bases outside the gene matches: 5. Germline V gives CDR1 SGHKS, CDR2 YYEKEE (reference sequence). This CDR3 has 13 amino acids.

J is TRBJ1-2 and V is TRBV28; possibly TRBD1 for D (6 bases). Germline-derived CDR1 and CDR2 are MDHEN and SYDVKM. This CDR3 is 16 amino acids long. Trimming took 5 bases from V and 6 from J, leaving 22 bases between them. The CDR3 region has the DNA TGTGCCAGCAGTATCCCCGGGCAGGGGCTCTCTAATGGCTACACCTTC. It encodes CASSIPGQGLSNGYTF.

This chain joins TRBV4-3 and TRBJ2-3; TRBD2 matches at 9 bases. CDR1 and CDR2 (germline): LGHNA, YSLEER. The length of the CDR3 is 17 residues. J was trimmed by 2 bases and V by 0 bases; bases with no gene match: 6. As DNA, the CDR3 is TGCGCCAGCAGCCAAGATTGGGCTAGCGGGATCACAGATACGCAGTATTTT. Encoded protein: CASSQDWASGITDTQYF.

J is TRBJ2-1 and V is TRBV5-1; D not certain. Germline CDR1 reads SGHRS; CDR2 reads YFSETQ. The CDR3 loop spans 16 amino acids. V shed 7 bases and J shed 0 bases, with 17 bases lying between them. DNA for the CDR3: TGCGCCAGCGCCATCCAGACTCCCAGCTCCTACAATGAGCAGTTCTTC. Residues: CASAIQTPSSYNEQFF.

V and J are TRBV4-1 and TRBJ2-1, with no clear D. Trimming cost V 4 bases and J 5 bases, with 15 bases left between them. This CDR3 has 15 amino acids. In germline, CDR1 is MGHRA, CDR2 YSYEKL. CDR3 protein: CASSLRWPLDNEQFF. The CDR3 DNA follows: TGCGCCAGCAGCCTAAGATGGCCCCTTGACAATGAGCAGTTCTTC.

The chain has TRBV30 and TRBJ1-2; 7 bases line up with TRBD1. CDR1 GTSNPN and CDR2 SVGIG come from the germline V gene (reference sequence). The junction had 7 bases not matched to a gene; V was cut back by 7 bases and J by 8 bases. The length of the CDR3 is 11 residues. In DNA, the CDR3 is TGTGCCTTAGGGGGCGGCTGGGGCTACACCTTC. Its protein product is CALGGGWGYTF.

The J gene is TRBJ1-3, the V gene TRBV7-2; 12 nucleotides match TRBD1. Germline trimming cut 5 bases from V and 9 bases from J; bases unmatched to any gene: 5. This CDR3 spans 14 amino acids. Germline assignment: CDR1 SGHTA and CDR2 FQGNSA. The chain's CDR3 is CASSLGQGAGTIYF. CDR3 nucleotide sequence: TGTGCCAGCAGCCTGGGACAGGGGGCCGGCACCATATATTTT.

V is TRBV12-2 and J is TRBJ2-4; the D segment call TRBD2 is taken from the table without a DNA check. TRBV12-2 is tagged as a pseudogene. This CDR3 is built from 15 residues. CDR3 nucleotide sequence: TGTGCAAGTCGCAAACCTTGGTCTACCAAAAACATTCAGTACTTC. Translated, it gives CASRKPWSTKNIQYF.

The chain couples TRBV4-2 to TRBJ2-1; tentative D call: TRBD1 (6 bases). The CDR3 length is 16 residues. V was clipped by 1 base and J by 0 bases, with 10 bases between them. CDR1 and CDR2 from the germline V gene are LGHNA and YNFKEQ. CDR3 amino acids: CASSQVGAGSYNEQFF. CDR3 in DNA: TGTGCCAGCAGCCAAGTGGGGGCGGGCTCCTACAATGAGCAGTTCTTC.

The count of this clone is one. CDR3 in amino acids: CASSLPRTGFQETQYF. The DNA for the CDR3 is TGTGCCAGCAGCTTACCAAGGACAGGGTTTCAGGAGACCCAGTACTTC. This chain joins TRBV7-9 and TRBJ2-5; 8 bases line up with TRBD1. V was clipped by 2 bases and J by 5 bases; unmatched bases: 10. The CDR3 sequence is 16 residues long. The germline CDR1 and CDR2 sequences are SEHNR and FQNEAQ (reference sequence).

The V call is TRBV14, the J call TRBJ1-1; possible D gene TRBD1, 6 bases. V lost 4 bases and J 7 bases, leaving 10 bases between the germline ends. The germline V gene has CDR1 SGHDN and CDR2 FVKESK. CDR3 length: 12 residues. The CDR3 DNA is TGTGCCAGCAGCCTGCAGGGGATTGAAGCTTTCTTT. Encoded protein: CASSLQGIEAFF.

V is TRBV7-2 and J is TRBJ1-5; perhaps TRBD1 as D (5 bases). The CDR3 totals 14 residues. Germline V gives CDR1 SGHTA, CDR2 FQGNSA. V dropped 4 bases and J dropped 3 bases, with 10 bases sitting between them. DNA of the CDR3: TGTGCCAGCAGCTCACAGGAAGACAATCAGCCCCAGCATTTT. Translating it yields CASSSQEDNQPQHF.

J is TRBJ2-1 and V is TRBV7-2; TRBD2 agrees at 9 bases. CDR1 is SGHTA, CDR2 FQGNSA, per germline. J was trimmed by 9 bases and V by 1 base; bases with no gene match: 16. The CDR3 totals 18 residues. The DNA of the CDR3 is TGTGCCAGCAGCTTAGTGGTTGGCGGGAGGGCCAGCTCGGGTGAGCAGTTCTTC. Amino acids: CASSLVVGGRASSGEQFF.

The chain is built from TRBV7-9 and TRBJ2-1; 11 nucleotides align to TRBD2. This CDR3 is built from 16 residues. The V gene's germline CDR1 is SEHNR and CDR2 FQNEAQ (reference sequence). V lost 5 bases, J lost 2 bases, and 5 bases stayed unmatched. Here the CDR3 reads CASSRLAGSPYNEQFF. The CDR3 DNA sequence: TGTGCCAGCAGCAGACTAGCGGGAAGCCCCTACAATGAGCAGTTCTTC.

This chain joins TRBV15 and TRBJ1-1; 7 nucleotides agree with TRBD1. The CDR3 consists of 16 residues. With 3 bases clipped from V and 1 base from J, the junction kept 8 bases outside the gene matches. Germline lookup yields CDR1 LNHNV and CDR2 YYDKDF (reference sequence). The CDR3 here is CATSRVRQGPNTEAFF. CDR3 bases: TGTGCCACCAGCAGGGTGAGACAGGGCCCGAACACTGAAGCTTTCTTT.

The V call is TRBV11-2, the J call TRBJ2-3; D is perhaps TRBD2 (6 bases). With 4 bases removed from V and 2 bases from J, the gap between germline ends came to 25 bases. Germline CDR1 and CDR2: SGHAT and FQNNGV. The CDR3 sequence is 19 residues long. DNA of the CDR3: TGTGCCAGCAGCTCCGTTACCCCCGGGACTGTCTCTTTCACAGATACGCAGTATTTT. This gives the protein CASSSVTPGTVSFTDTQYF.

This clone came up a few times. The V gene is TRBV6-5, the J gene TRBJ1-3, with a tentative D call TRBD1 (5 bases). Germline lookup yields CDR1 MNHEY and CDR2 SVGAGI. This CDR3 spans 15 amino acids. Trimming pared 5 bases from V and 4 bases from J, leaving 15 bases between. The CDR3 DNA sequence: TGTGCCAGCAGTATGGGGGGATCCGCGGGAAACACCATATATTTT. The encoded protein is CASSMGGSAGNTIYF.

The chain has TRBV7-2 and TRBJ1-2, with a possible D match to TRBD1 (6 bases). The CDR3 runs to 16 residues. Per germline, CDR1 SGHTA and CDR2 FQGNSA. V lost 6 bases and J 0 bases, leaving 17 bases between the germline ends. The CDR3 DNA is TGTGCCAGCAGGCGAGAGCGGGGGGGCCCTAACTATGGCTACACCTTC. Its protein product is CASRRERGGPNYGYTF.

This clone occurred once. This chain joins TRBV27 and TRBJ2-1; D is perhaps TRBD1 (5 bases). Germline V gene lookup returns CDR1 MNHEY and CDR2 SMNVEV (reference sequence). CDR3 length: 14 residues. V dropped 0 bases and J dropped 8 bases, with 11 bases sitting between them. This chain's CDR3 is CASSLSRRVDEQFF. The DNA of the CDR3 is TGTGCCAGCAGTTTATCCCGCAGGGTAGATGAGCAGTTCTTC.

The CDR3 is CASSLVSSGVLGEQFF. CDR3 bases: TGTGCCAGCAGCTTAGTGTCTAGCGGAGTTTTAGGTGAGCAGTTCTTC. This sequence joins TRBV7-9 and TRBJ2-1, with 7 positions matching TRBD2. Trimming removed 1 base from V and 9 bases from J; junction bases left unmatched: 12. Germline V lookup: CDR1 SEHNR, CDR2 FQNEAQ (reference sequence). This CDR3 contains 16 residues.

The V call is TRBV9, the J call TRBJ1-2, with 7 bases fitting TRBD1. The CDR3 runs 16 residues. From germline, CDR1 is SGDLS and CDR2 YYNGEE. Trimming took 3 bases from V and 2 from J; bases not matched to a gene: 10. In DNA form, the CDR3 reads TGTGCCAGCAGCGACAACAGGGGTCAGAACAACTATGGCTACACCTTC. The encoded protein is CASSDNRGQNNYGYTF.

V usage is TRBV3-1 (or the pseudogene TRBV3-2) and J usage is TRBJ2-7; tentatively, D is TRBD1 (5 bases). The ends were cut back, 3 bases at V and 4 bases at J, with 7 bases in the middle. CDR1 and CDR2 (germline): LGHDT, YNNKEL (reference sequence). The CDR3 is made up of 12 amino acids. The CDR3 protein is CASSQTEYEQYF. The CDR3 DNA sequence: TGTGCCAGCAGCCAGACAGAGTACGAGCAGTACTTC.

The V gene is TRBV6-6, the J gene TRBJ2-7; TRBD2 matches at 8 bases. Germline V lookup: CDR1 MNHNY, CDR2 SVGAGI (reference sequence). CDR3 size: 16 residues. The V gene end was trimmed by 1 base and the J gene end by 4 bases; junction bases not matched to a gene: 9. CDR3 bases: TGTGCCAGCAGTTACTGGCCCGCGGGAGGATTTTACGAGCAGTACTTC. Translated, it gives CASSYWPAGGFYEQYF.

The J gene is TRBJ2-7, the V gene TRBV30; D unresolved. Germline assignment: CDR1 GTSNPN and CDR2 SVGIG (reference sequence). Trimming took 0 bases from V and 2 from J, leaving 2 bases between them. This CDR3 contains 11 residues. CDR3 in amino acids: CAWSVTYEQYF. In DNA form, the CDR3 reads TGTGCCTGGAGTGTCACCTACGAGCAGTACTTC.

The chain links TRBV27 to TRBJ2-3, with no clear D. The length of the CDR3 is 16 residues. Trimming left V 3 bases short and J 0 bases short, with 13 bases between. Germline CDR1 MNHEY, CDR2 SMNVEV (reference sequence). CDR3 in DNA: TGTGCCAGCAGTTTTTGGAGCGCCTCTAGCACAGATACGCAGTATTTT. Translating it yields CASSFWSASSTDTQYF.

This clone occurred once. The chain couples TRBV6-2 or TRBV6-3 to TRBJ2-2; 7 positions agree with TRBD1. The ends lost 2 bases at V and 1 base at J; junction bases unmatched: 4. The CDR3 length is 16 residues. CDR1 and CDR2 (germline): MNHEY, SVGEGT. The CDR3, as DNA: TGTGCCAGCAGTTACGGGACAGACCTGAACACCGGGGAGCTGTTTTTT. It specifies CASSYGTDLNTGELFF.